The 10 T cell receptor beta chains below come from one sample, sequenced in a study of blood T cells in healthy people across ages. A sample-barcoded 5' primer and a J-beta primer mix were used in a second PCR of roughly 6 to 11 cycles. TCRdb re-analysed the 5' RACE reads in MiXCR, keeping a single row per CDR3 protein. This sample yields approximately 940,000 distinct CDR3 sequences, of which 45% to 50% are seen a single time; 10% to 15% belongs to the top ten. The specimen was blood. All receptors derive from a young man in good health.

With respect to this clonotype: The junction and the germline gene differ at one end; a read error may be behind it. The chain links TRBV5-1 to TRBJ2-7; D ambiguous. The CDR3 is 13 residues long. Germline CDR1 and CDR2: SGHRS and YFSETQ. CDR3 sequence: CASSLEPSSEQYF. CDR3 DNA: TGCGCCAGCAGCTTGGAGCCCTCCTCCGAGCAGTACTTC.

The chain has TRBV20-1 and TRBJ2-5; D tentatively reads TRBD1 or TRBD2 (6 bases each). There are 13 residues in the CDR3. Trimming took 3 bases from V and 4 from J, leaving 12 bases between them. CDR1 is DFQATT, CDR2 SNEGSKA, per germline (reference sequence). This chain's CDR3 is CSASLTGAETQYF. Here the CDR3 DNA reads TGCAGTGCTAGTCTCACGGGGGCAGAGACCCAGTACTTC.

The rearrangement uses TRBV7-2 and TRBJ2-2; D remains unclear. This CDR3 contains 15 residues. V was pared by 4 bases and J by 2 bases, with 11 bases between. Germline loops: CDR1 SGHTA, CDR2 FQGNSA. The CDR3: CASSSSTPNTGELFF. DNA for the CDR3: TGTGCCAGCAGCTCGTCGACACCTAACACCGGGGAGCTGTTTTTT. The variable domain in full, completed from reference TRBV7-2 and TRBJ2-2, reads GAGVSQSPSNKVTEKGKDVELRCDPISGHTALYWYRQSLGQGLEFLIYFQGNSAPDKSGLPSDRFSAERTGGSVSTLTIQRTQQEDSAVYLCASSSSTPNTGELFFGEGSRLTVL.

The CDR3, as DNA: TGTGCCAGCAGCTTAGGGGACAGGGGTCCTGCAGGCTATGGCTACACCTTC. Translation gives CASSLGDRGPAGYGYTF. V usage is TRBV7-8 and J usage is TRBJ1-2, with 10 bases matching TRBD1. This CDR3 is built from 17 residues. V trimming: 1 base; J trimming: 4 bases; junction bases outside the gene matches: 9. The germline V gene encodes CDR1 SGHVS and CDR2 FQNEAQ.

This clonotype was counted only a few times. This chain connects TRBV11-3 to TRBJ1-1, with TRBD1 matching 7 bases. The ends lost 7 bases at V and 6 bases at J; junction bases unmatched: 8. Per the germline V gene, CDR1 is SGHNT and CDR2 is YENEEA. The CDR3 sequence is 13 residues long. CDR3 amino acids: CASIQNRGAEAFF. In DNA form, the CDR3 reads TGTGCCAGCATCCAAAACAGGGGAGCTGAAGCTTTCTTT.

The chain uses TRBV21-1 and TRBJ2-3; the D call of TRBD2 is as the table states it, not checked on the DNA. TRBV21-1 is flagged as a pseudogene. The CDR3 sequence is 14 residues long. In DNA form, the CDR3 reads TGTGCCAGCGTTCCGGGACTCGGCACAGATACGCAGTATTTT. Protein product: CASVPGLGTDTQYF.

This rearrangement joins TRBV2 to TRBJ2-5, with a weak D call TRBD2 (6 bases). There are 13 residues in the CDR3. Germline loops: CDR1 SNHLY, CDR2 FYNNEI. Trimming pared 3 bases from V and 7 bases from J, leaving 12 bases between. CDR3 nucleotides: TGTGCCAGCAGTGAGGCGGGGATGGGGACCCAGTACTTC. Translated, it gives CASSEAGMGTQYF. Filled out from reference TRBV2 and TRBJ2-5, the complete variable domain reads EPEVTQTPSHQVTQMGQEVILRCVPISNHLYFYWYRQILGQKVEFLVSFYNNEISEKSEIFDDQFSVERPDGSNFTLKIRSTKLEDSAMYFCASSEAGMGTQYFGPGTRLLVL.

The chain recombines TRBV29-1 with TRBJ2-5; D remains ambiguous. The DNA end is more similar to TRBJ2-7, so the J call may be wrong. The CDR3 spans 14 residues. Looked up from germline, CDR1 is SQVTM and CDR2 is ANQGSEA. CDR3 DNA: TGCAGCGTTGAGGAGCCAACCGACTCCTACGAGCAGTACTTC. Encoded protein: CSVEEPTDSYEQYF.

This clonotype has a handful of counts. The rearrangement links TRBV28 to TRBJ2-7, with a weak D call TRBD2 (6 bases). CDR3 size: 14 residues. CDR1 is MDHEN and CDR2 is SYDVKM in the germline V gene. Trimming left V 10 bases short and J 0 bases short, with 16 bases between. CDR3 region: CATSGQLISYEQYF. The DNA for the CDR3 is TGTGCCACAAGCGGGCAGTTAATCTCCTACGAGCAGTACTTC. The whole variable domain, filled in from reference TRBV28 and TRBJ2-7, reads DVKVTQSSRYLVKRTGEKVFLECVQDMDHENMFWYRQDPGLGLRLIYFSYDVKMKEKGDIPEGYSVSREKKERFSLILESASTNQTSMYLCATSGQLISYEQYFGPGTRLTVT.

CDR3 in amino acids: CASSQEPRGAGTDTQYF. CDR3 sequence (DNA): TGTGCCAGCAGCCAAGAGCCACGCGGGGCAGGCACAGATACGCAGTATTTT. V is TRBV4-2 and J is TRBJ2-3; possibly TRBD2 for D (6 bases). Germline V gives CDR1 LGHNA, CDR2 YNFKEQ. This CDR3 region has 17 residues. The V end was cut by 0 bases, the J end by 1 base, with 14 bases between.